Reported below is one T cell receptor (beta chain). Relative to the germline gene, one junction end is altered; a read error may explain this. Regions amplified from RNA transcripts were the TCR beta CDR3 regions. The TCR CDR3 was amplified in a first-round RT-PCR using the HTBI primer set. In TCRdb, the multiplex PCR reads were re-called with MiXCR into one record per CDR3 protein. The profile covers around 520,000 distinct CDR3 sequences, with around 13% appearing a single time and roughly 14% taken by the ten largest. This entry belongs to a study of T cells in Graves' hyperthyroidism and ophthalmopathy. The source is a woman aged 40-49 years with Graves' hyperthyroidism. The material sequenced was blood.

Here the CDR3 DNA reads TGTGCCAGCAGTGAGAGGACAGGATGGAATGAAAAACTGGTTTTT. It yields the protein CASSERTGWNEKLVF. The chain employs TRBV6-1 and TRBJ1-4; 7 nucleotides agree with TRBD1. The CDR3 consists of 15 residues. Germline assignment: CDR1 MNHNS and CDR2 SASEGT.